A single sample is the source of the 27 T cell receptor beta chains below, sequenced in a study of T cells in Graves' hyperthyroidism and ophthalmopathy. The TCR beta CDR3 regions underwent amplification using RNA transcripts as the source. TCR CDR3 regions were first amplified by RT-PCR with HTBI primers. TCRdb used MiXCR to reprocess the multiplex PCR reads, holding one entry per CDR3 protein. The sample contains around 350,000 distinct CDR3 sequences, 15% to 17% of which appear only once. Specimen: blood. The source is a young woman with Graves' hyperthyroidism that later progressed to Graves' ophthalmopathy.

This clonotype showed up many times. The junction departs from the called germline gene at one end, perhaps through a read error. The chain carries TRBV5-1 and TRBJ2-7; TRBD2 is a possible D gene (6 bases). Germline V gene lookup returns CDR1 SGHRS and CDR2 YFSETQ. The length of the CDR3 is 13 residues. CDR3 nucleotides: TGTGCCAGCAGCTTGGAGGGATCCTACGAGCAGTACTTC. It codes for CASSLEGSYEQYF.

This clonotype came up many times. The genes are TRBV6-6 and TRBJ2-1, with 7 positions matching TRBD2. V shed 0 bases, J shed 4 bases, and the junction held 6 bases outside the gene matches. This CDR3 is built from 16 residues. The V gene's germline CDR1 is MNHNY and CDR2 SVGAGI (reference sequence). The DNA for the CDR3 is TGTGCCAGCAGTTACTCGGGGGGAGGGGTGTACAATGAGCAGTTCTTC. Protein product: CASSYSGGGVYNEQFF.

This clonotype was found many times. V gene TRBV7-2 combines with J gene TRBJ2-1; 12 nucleotides line up with TRBD2. V dropped 5 bases and J dropped 10; count of bases not matched to a gene: 18. The CDR3 length is 18 residues. CDR1 is SGHTA and CDR2 is FQGNSA in the germline V gene. The CDR3 DNA follows: TGTGCCAGCAGCCTTTGGACTAGCGGGATTTCGGTTTTTAGGGAGCAGTTCTTC. Translation: CASSLWTSGISVFREQFF.

This clonotype has more than one count but fewer than ten. The chain is built from TRBV18 and TRBJ2-1, with 8 bases matching TRBD1. The CDR3 consists of 18 residues. Germline loops: CDR1 KGHSH, CDR2 LQKENI. The V and J ends lost 0 bases and 0 bases, in that order; junction bases with no gene match: 7. This chain's CDR3 is CASSPPAGGFSSYNEQFF. CDR3 sequence (DNA): TGTGCCAGCTCACCACCGGCAGGGGGCTTCAGCTCCTACAATGAGCAGTTCTTC.

This clonotype was seen a few times. V gene TRBV20-1 combines with J gene TRBJ2-1, with 13 bases lining up with TRBD2. Trimming cost V 6 bases and J 1 base; bases outside gene matches: 15. Germline V gene lookup returns CDR1 DFQATT and CDR2 SNEGSKA (reference sequence). The CDR3 spans 19 residues. The CDR3 reads CSASFDGLAGVGSYNEQFF. The CDR3 bases are TGCAGTGCCAGCTTCGACGGACTAGCGGGAGTGGGATCCTACAATGAGCAGTTCTTC.

This clonotype was found a few times. This chain connects TRBV5-6 to TRBJ1-1, with 7 bases fitting TRBD1. The CDR3 loop spans 15 amino acids. Germline V gene data show CDR1 as SGHDT and CDR2 as YYEEEE. Trimming took 0 bases from V and 0 from J; bases not matched to a gene: 2. The CDR3: CASSLERGLNTEAFF. The CDR3 DNA reads TGTGCCAGCAGCTTGGAAAGGGGGCTGAACACTGAAGCTTTCTTT. Drawing the rest from reference TRBV5-6 and TRBJ1-1, the complete variable domain is DAGVTQSPTHLIKTRGQQVTLRCSPKSGHDTVSWYQQALGQGPQFIFQYYEEEERQRGNFPDRFSGHQFPNYSSELNVNALLLGDSALYLCASSLERGLNTEAFFGQGTRLTVV.

In its sample, this clonotype was seen a few times. This rearrangement joins TRBV9 to TRBJ2-1; a weak D match, TRBD2 (7 bases). Germline CDR1 and CDR2: SGDLS and YYNGEE. The CDR3 extends over 13 amino acids. The germline V and J ends were trimmed by 3 bases and 8 bases, with 12 bases remaining between them. DNA for the CDR3: TGTGCCAGCAGCGGGGGGGGGGGCCATGAGCAGTTCTTC. It yields the protein CASSGGGGHEQFF.

This clonotype was seen at least ten times. Written as DNA, the CDR3 is TGTGCCAGCAGTTTAAAGGGCGGCGGACTCGGCAATCGGAATGAGCAGTTCTTC. It specifies CASSLKGGGLGNRNEQFF. The V and J genes are TRBV27 and TRBJ2-1; tentative D call: TRBD2 (5 bases). The CDR3 loop spans 18 amino acids. Germline CDR1 is MNHEY and CDR2 is SMNVEV (reference sequence). V lost 2 bases, J lost 7 bases, and 24 bases lay in between.

This clonotype was observed many times. The rearrangement joins TRBV24-1 to TRBJ2-2; the D gene is possibly TRBD1 (5 bases). Germline V CDR1 and CDR2: KGHDR, SFDVKD. Trimming pared 8 bases from V and 3 bases from J, leaving 21 bases between. The CDR3 has 17 residues. CDR3 bases: TGTGCCACCACCCCCAAGGGTCAGGGCGCCGACACCGGGGAGCTGTTTTTT. Its protein is CATTPKGQGADTGELFF.

This clonotype was found many times. The chain links TRBV28 to TRBJ2-7, with 12 bases that match TRBD2. V trimming: 3 bases; J trimming: 4 bases; junction bases outside the gene matches: 10. Per the germline V gene, CDR1 is MDHEN and CDR2 is SYDVKM. This CDR3 is built from 17 residues. CDR3 coding DNA: TGTGCCAGCAGTTTCGGAATTCAGACTAGCGGGAGTTACGAGCAGTACTTC. Amino acids: CASSFGIQTSGSYEQYF.

This clonotype was picked up many times. The V call is TRBV2, the J call TRBJ2-1; D is undetermined. Germline V gene lookup returns CDR1 SNHLY and CDR2 FYNNEI. The CDR3 has 16 amino acids. V was shortened by 6 bases and J by 0 bases, with 15 bases between the two germline ends. The CDR3 DNA reads TGTGCCAGCAGCCGGATTGGGGTAAGCTCCTACAATGAGCAGTTCTTC. Protein product: CASSRIGVSSYNEQFF.

This clonotype was recorded at least ten times. The CDR3 bases are TGTGCCACCAGCAGGTACTGGCACTCCCCTAACTATGGCTACACCTTC. It is translated as CATSRYWHSPNYGYTF. The rearrangement uses TRBV15 and TRBJ1-2, with unresolved D. Deletions cut 3 bases from V and 0 bases from J, with 14 bases between. CDR3 length equals 16 residues. Germline V lookup: CDR1 LNHNV, CDR2 YYDKDF (reference sequence).

The V gene is TRBV11-2, the J gene TRBJ2-1; tentative D call: TRBD2 (6 bases). The germline V and J ends were trimmed by 5 bases and 7 bases, with 21 bases remaining between them. Germline V CDR1 and CDR2: SGHAT, FQNNGV. The CDR3 runs to 16 residues. In nucleotides, the CDR3 is TGTGCCAGCAGCCCATTCTGGGGGGAAAGAAAAAATGAGCAGTTCTTC. This codes for CASSPFWGERKNEQFF.

This clonotype was counted between two and nine times. This chain joins TRBV30 and TRBJ2-3; 9 bases are a match to TRBD2. V gave up 5 bases and J gave up 5 bases; unmatched junction bases: 14. Germline V lookup: CDR1 GTSNPN, CDR2 SVGIG (reference sequence). The length of the CDR3 is 16 residues. This CDR3 reads CAWVTRGGRAQDTQYF. CDR3 in DNA: TGTGCCTGGGTGACTCGTGGCGGGAGGGCCCAAGATACGCAGTATTTT.

This clonotype appeared many times. The chain has TRBV30 and TRBJ2-1, with 13 positions matching TRBD2. The CDR3 has 19 residues. V lost 2 bases to trimming and J lost 4 bases; unmatched junction nucleotides: 14. From germline, CDR1 is GTSNPN and CDR2 SVGIG (reference sequence). The CDR3 spells CAWSSGRTSGRASYNEQFF. The CDR3 region has the DNA TGTGCCTGGAGTAGTGGTAGGACTAGCGGGAGAGCCTCTTACAATGAGCAGTTCTTC.

This clonotype was seen repeatedly, ten times or more. The chain uses TRBV2 and TRBJ2-3; 14 bases fit TRBD2. The CDR3 runs 17 residues. Germline trimming cut 2 bases from V and 1 base from J; bases unmatched to any gene: 2. Germline CDR1 is SNHLY and CDR2 is FYNNEI. This CDR3 is CASSESGLAGGTDTQYF. The DNA of the CDR3 is TGTGCCAGCAGTGAATCGGGACTAGCGGGAGGCACAGATACGCAGTATTTT.

This chain joins TRBV4-3 and TRBJ2-1; TRBD2 matches 7 bases. V shed 0 bases and J 5 bases; nucleotides not matched to a gene: 7. Germline loops: CDR1 LGHNA, CDR2 YSLEER. The CDR3 is 16 residues long. In nucleotides, the CDR3 is TGCGCCAGCAGCCAAGAACTGCGGGAGAAAAACAATGAGCAGTTCTTC. It specifies CASSQELREKNNEQFF.

This clonotype occurred a few times. The V gene is TRBV5-6, the J gene TRBJ2-7, with a possible D match to TRBD2 (6 bases). Trimming left V 1 base short and J 6 bases short, with 23 bases between. The CDR3 length is 17 residues. Looked up from germline, CDR1 is SGHDT and CDR2 is YYEEEE. CDR3 sequence: CASSLRFWAKSGGEQYF. In DNA, the CDR3 is TGTGCCAGCAGCTTGAGGTTTTGGGCGAAATCCGGGGGCGAGCAGTACTTC.

This clonotype was detected many times. The V call is TRBV28, the J call TRBJ2-7; a possible D gene is TRBD1 (6 bases). CDR1 is MDHEN and CDR2 is SYDVKM in the germline V gene. This CDR3 contains 14 residues. Trimming stripped 5 bases from V and 2 bases from J, with 13 bases between. Written as DNA, the CDR3 is TGTGCCAGCAGTGATGGCCCAGGGGCCTACGAGCAGTACTTC. It codes for CASSDGPGAYEQYF.

This clonotype was seen many times. The rearrangement uses TRBV12-3 or TRBV12-4 and TRBJ2-7, with 8 bases matching TRBD1. The CDR3 contains 14 residues. The ends lost 5 bases at V and 2 bases at J; junction bases unmatched: 5. The CDR3 here is CASSPHRGAYEQYF. CDR3 bases: TGTGCCAGCAGTCCCCACAGGGGGGCCTACGAGCAGTACTTC.

The chain has TRBV9 and TRBJ2-1; TRBD2 matches 10 bases. From germline, CDR1 is SGDLS and CDR2 YYNGEE. The CDR3 runs to 16 residues. Trimming removed 4 bases from V and 6 bases from J; junction bases left unmatched: 10. The CDR3 DNA reads as TGTGCCAGCAGCCCCTACGGACTAGCGGTAAGCAATGAGCAGTTCTTC. It specifies CASSPYGLAVSNEQFF.

The gene calls are TRBV6-1 and TRBJ1-2; TRBD1 matches at 8 bases. Germline V gene data show CDR1 as MNHNS and CDR2 as SASEGT. The CDR3 consists of 13 residues. Trimming removed 8 bases from V and 4 bases from J; junction bases left unmatched: 6. The CDR3 DNA reads TGTGCCAGCTTACCAGACAGGGGCTATGGCTACACCTTC. Residues: CASLPDRGYGYTF.

In its sample, this clonotype was seen many times. This rearrangement joins TRBV12-3 or TRBV12-4 to TRBJ1-6; 8 bases fit TRBD1. V trimming: 5 bases; J trimming: 8 bases; junction bases outside the gene matches: 5. This CDR3 spans 14 amino acids. In DNA form, the CDR3 reads TGTGCCAGCAGTCGGACAGGGTTTGATTCACCCCTCCACTTT. Amino acids: CASSRTGFDSPLHF.

This clonotype has ten or more counts. This chain links TRBV6-1 with TRBJ2-7; 7 positions agree with TRBD1. Germline lookup yields CDR1 MNHNS and CDR2 SASEGT. V lost 6 bases, J lost 2 bases, and 4 bases stayed unmatched. The CDR3 contains 13 residues. The CDR3 region is CASRRQGPYEQYF. The DNA of the CDR3 is TGTGCCAGCAGACGACAGGGACCCTACGAGCAGTACTTC.

In its sample, this clonotype was seen many times. V usage is TRBV18 and J usage is TRBJ1-4; no clear D. V dropped 0 bases and J dropped 3 bases, with 11 bases sitting between them. This CDR3 is built from 16 residues. Looked up from germline, CDR1 is KGHSH and CDR2 is LQKENI. The CDR3 DNA reads as TGTGCCAGCTCACCACCGTCGGGTCTGGCTAATGAAAAACTGTTTTTT. Translating it yields CASSPPSGLANEKLFF. The complete variable domain, with remaining parts taken from reference TRBV18 and TRBJ1-4, reads NAGVMQNPRHLVRRRGQEARLRCSPMKGHSHVYWYRQLPEEGLKFMVYLQKENIIDESGMPKERFSAEFPKEGPSILRIQQVVRGDSAAYFCASSPPSGLANEKLFFGSGTQLSVL.

This clonotype has a handful of counts. V is TRBV20-1 and J is TRBJ2-7; no clear D. Trimming shortened V by 6 bases and J by 0 bases, and 12 bases separated the two germline ends. The CDR3 contains 13 residues. Germline-derived CDR1 and CDR2 are DFQATT and SNEGSKA (reference sequence). The CDR3 here is CSAIGSSSYEQYF. In DNA, the CDR3 is TGCAGTGCCATAGGGTCAAGCTCCTACGAGCAGTACTTC.

The V call is TRBV5-5, the J call TRBJ1-5; D perhaps matches TRBD1 (5 bases). The V gene's germline CDR1 is SGHKS and CDR2 YYEKEE (reference sequence). The CDR3 contains 14 residues. Trimming stripped 4 bases from V and 7 bases from J, with 15 bases between. As DNA, the CDR3 is TGTGCCAGCAGCCTGGAATTGGGGGGGCAGCCCCAGCATTTT. Translating gives CASSLELGGQPQHF.